A selection of T cell receptor beta chains follows, all from one sample in a study of T cell responses to AZD1222 COVID-19 vaccine. Profiling relied on immunoSEQ multiplex PCR, and the TCRdb table lists in-frame clones only, not all of them. In the table there are over 85,000 clones, 85% to 90% of which are singletons. The material was peripheral blood, obtained on day 0 of AZD1222 vaccination. These receptors all come from an adult in good health. Both conserved end residues are part of each CDR3. Fields, in order: J gene, V gene, CDR3 protein.

J: TRBJ2-5
V: TRBV7-7
CDR3: CASSPAGLEETQYF

J: TRBJ2-3
V: TRBV4-1
CDR3: CASSPFAGGVDTQYF

J: TRBJ1-2
V: TRBV6-5
CDR3: CASSYSGAYGYTF

J: TRBJ1-5
V: TRBV7-3
CDR3: CASSLGWNQPQHF

J: TRBJ2-3
V: TRBV7-9
CDR3: CASSSGIAAFGTDTQYF

J: TRBJ1-3
V: TRBV28
CDR3: CASSLGEWSSGNTIYF

J: TRBJ2-1
V: TRBV28
CDR3: CASRPGLAKSNEQFF

J: TRBJ1-5
V: TRBV6-5
CDR3: CASRDDRGTGQPQHF

J: TRBJ1-5
V: TRBV24-1
CDR3: CATSDPRQGSNQPQHF

J: TRBJ1-4
V: TRBV5-4
CDR3: CASSYWGTNEKLFF

J: TRBJ2-7
V: TRBV28
CDR3: CASSSQRPSLYEQYF

J: TRBJ2-1
V: TRBV18
CDR3: CASSPDSPLYNEQFF

J: TRBJ2-7
V: TRBV9
CDR3: CASSVDNRGYEQYF

J: TRBJ1-2
V: TRBV18
CDR3: CASSTGGRWIYGYTF

J: TRBJ1-1
V: TRBV4-3
CDR3: CASTDRGTMNTEAFF

J: TRBJ1-2
V: TRBV7-9
CDR3: CASSKDNQGSGYTF

J: TRBJ2-4
V: TRBV11-2
CDR3: CASSESLAKNIQYF

J: TRBJ2-5
V: TRBV7-7
CDR3: CASSSGPHQETQYF

J: TRBJ1-4
V: TRBV9
CDR3: CASNSGAFNEKLFF

J: TRBJ1-6
V: TRBV10-3
CDR3: CAISEGVDPGVDSPLHF

J: TRBJ1-3
V: TRBV24-1
CDR3: CATSGSWDSGNTIYF

J: TRBJ2-1
V: TRBV29-1
CDR3: CSVVRTGGGDNEQFF

J: TRBJ1-2
V: TRBV12-1
CDR3: CASSFGTGVEYGYTF